The 12 T cell receptor beta chains given below trace back to one sample, sequenced in a study of blood T cell repertoires in COVID-19. Sequenced by immunoSEQ multiplex PCR; TCRdb stores in-frame clones only, minus some. The data contain 55,000 to 75,000 clones, roughly 77% of them singletons. Sequencing was done on a sample of peripheral blood. The receptors were sampled from a man older than 75 with acute or convalescent COVID-19.

This chain joins TRBV5-4 and TRBJ1-3; tentatively, D is TRBD1 (5 bases). Germline lookup yields CDR1 SGHNT and CDR2 YYREEE (reference sequence). With 5 bases removed from V and 1 base from J, the gap between germline ends came to 10 bases. The CDR3 loop spans 14 amino acids. The CDR3 sequence: CASRRQGSGNTIYF. The CDR3 nucleotides read TGTGCCAGCAGACGTCAGGGTTCTGGAAACACCATATATTTT.

The CDR3, as DNA: TGTGCCAGCAGCCGGGACAGTCGTAATGAAAAACTGTTTTTT. The encoded protein is CASSRDSRNEKLFF. This chain joins TRBV7-9 and TRBJ1-4; 7 nucleotides agree with TRBD1. Germline values: CDR1 SEHNR, CDR2 FQNEAQ (reference sequence). The CDR3 has 14 residues. Unmatched junction bases numbered 4, after V lost 5 bases and J lost 4 bases.

V is TRBV18 and J is TRBJ2-7; D remains unclear. CDR3 size: 13 residues. Deletions cut 3 bases from V and 1 base from J, with 7 bases between. CDR1 is KGHSH, CDR2 LQKENI, per germline. CDR3 sequence: CASSPAESYEQYF. CDR3 nucleotide sequence: TGTGCCAGCTCACCCGCCGAGTCCTACGAGCAGTACTTC.

This clone was seen a single time. The rearrangement uses TRBV19 and TRBJ1-6; 7 nucleotides match TRBD1. This CDR3 has 14 residues. Trimming removed 7 bases from V and 4 bases from J; junction bases left unmatched: 4. Germline loops: CDR1 LNHDA, CDR2 SQIVND (reference sequence). The CDR3 sequence is CASNPQGYNSPLHF. The CDR3 DNA reads TGTGCCAGTAATCCACAGGGGTATAATTCACCCCTCCACTTT.

This chain connects TRBV7-2 to TRBJ2-5; D remains ambiguous. The CDR3 spans 13 residues. CDR1 is SGHTA and CDR2 is FQGNSA in the germline V gene. V was shortened by 0 bases and J by 2 bases, with 4 bases between the two germline ends. The DNA of the CDR3 is TGTGCCAGCAGCTTAGCCCAGCAAGAGACCCAGTACTTC. This sequence encodes CASSLAQQETQYF.

This clone was recorded a few times. The chain uses TRBV27 and TRBJ2-7, with 7 bases lining up with TRBD2. The CDR3 totals 12 residues. The germline V gene encodes CDR1 MNHEY and CDR2 SMNVEV (reference sequence). The trim removed 5 bases at V and 5 bases at J, leaving 3 bases unmatched. CDR3 region: CASSQGLNEQYF. The CDR3 DNA is TGTGCCAGCAGTCAGGGACTAAACGAGCAGTACTTC.

The rearrangement joins TRBV9 to TRBJ1-1; D is possibly TRBD1 (5 bases). Germline V lookup: CDR1 SGDLS, CDR2 YYNGEE. This CDR3 has 14 amino acids. Trimming stripped 3 bases from V and 1 base from J, with 10 bases between. CDR3 residues: CASSAGHRNTEAFF. CDR3 DNA sequence: TGTGCCAGCAGCGCCGGACACAGGAACACTGAAGCTTTCTTT.

The V and J genes are TRBV24-1 and TRBJ1-2; 8 bases line up with TRBD1. Germline lookup yields CDR1 KGHDR and CDR2 SFDVKD. The CDR3 spans 15 residues. V trimming: 3 bases; J trimming: 3 bases; junction bases outside the gene matches: 5. The CDR3 spells CATSDAQGGYYGYTF. In DNA form, the CDR3 reads TGTGCCACCAGTGATGCACAGGGGGGCTACTATGGCTACACCTTC.

This sequence joins TRBV27 and TRBJ1-2; 8 bases are shared with TRBD1. Germline V lookup: CDR1 MNHEY, CDR2 SMNVEV (reference sequence). V dropped 3 bases and J dropped 8; count of bases not matched to a gene: 8. This CDR3 comprises 14 residues. The CDR3 DNA sequence: TGTGCCAGCAGTTTTCGACAGGGGTCCGGGGGCTACACCTTC. It specifies CASSFRQGSGGYTF.

The chain combines TRBV24-1 with TRBJ1-1, with D possibly matching TRBD1 (6 bases). The CDR3 is 14 residues long. Per the germline V gene, CDR1 is KGHDR and CDR2 is SFDVKD. V was clipped by 2 bases and J by 10 bases, with 16 bases between them. CDR3 loop: CATSDSFRGLGAFF. CDR3 sequence (DNA): TGTGCCACCAGTGATTCGTTCAGGGGTTTAGGAGCTTTCTTT.

This chain connects TRBV11-2 to TRBJ1-6, with D possibly matching TRBD1 (5 bases). The V and J ends lost 5 bases and 6 bases respectively, with 14 bases between them. Germline V gives CDR1 SGHAT, CDR2 FQNNGV. The CDR3 loop spans 15 amino acids. This chain's CDR3 is CASSPPGLSNSPLHF. The CDR3 DNA reads as TGTGCCAGCAGCCCACCGGGACTAAGTAATTCACCCCTCCACTTT.

V is TRBV15 and J is TRBJ2-7; maybe TRBD1 (6 bases). This CDR3 has 15 residues. In germline, CDR1 is LNHNV, CDR2 YYDKDF (reference sequence). The V gene lost 5 bases and the J gene lost 9 bases, with 23 bases spanning the gap. The CDR3 nucleotides are TGTGCCACCAGCTCTACCCAGGGGCGGTGGGGCGGGCAGTACTTC. Protein sequence: CATSSTQGRWGGQYF.